The clone carrying this TCR beta chain appeared many times. Exclusion criteria comprised other autoimmune diseases, uncontrolled infections, pregnancy or lactation in patients. Transcripts of RNA were the source for amplifying TCR beta CDR3 regions. HTBI primers were employed in first-round RT-PCR, then a second-round multiplex PCR followed. One entry per CDR3 protein, called by TCRdb with MiXCR from the multiplex PCR reads. Of about 740,000 distinct CDR3 sequences listed, 35% to 50% were seen once; the top ten hold approximately 46%. These data are taken from a study of Graves' ophthalmopathy and Graves' hyperthyroidism. The specimen sequenced was peripheral blood. The origin of this receptor is an adult man with Graves' ophthalmopathy.

In DNA form, the CDR3 reads TGTGCCACCAGCAGAGTTCGGACAGGGGGTTCCTATGGCTACACCTTC. Translating gives CATSRVRTGGSYGYTF. The chain employs TRBV15 and TRBJ1-2; 10 nucleotides align to TRBD1. The ends lost 1 base at V and 4 bases at J; junction bases unmatched: 6. The CDR3 sequence is 16 residues long. CDR1 is LNHNV and CDR2 is YYDKDF in the germline V gene (reference sequence).